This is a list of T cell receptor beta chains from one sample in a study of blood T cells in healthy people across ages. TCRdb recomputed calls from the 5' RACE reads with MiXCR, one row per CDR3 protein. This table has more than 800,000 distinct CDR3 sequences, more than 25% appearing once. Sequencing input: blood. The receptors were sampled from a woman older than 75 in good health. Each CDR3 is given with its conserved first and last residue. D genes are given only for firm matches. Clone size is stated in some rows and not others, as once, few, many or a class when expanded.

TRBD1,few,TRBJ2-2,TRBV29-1,CSALPTGVGTGELFF,TGCAGCGCCTTGCCAACAGGGGTCGGGACCGGGGAGCTGTTTTTT
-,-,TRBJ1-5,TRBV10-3,CVISSGGGRGQPQHF,TGTGTCATCAGTAGTGGGGGAGGGAGAGGTCAGCCCCAGCATTTT
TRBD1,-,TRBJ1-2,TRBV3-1,CASSRARTGGNYGYTF,TGTGCCAGCAGTCGTGCCCGCACAGGGGGTAACTATGGCTACACCTTC
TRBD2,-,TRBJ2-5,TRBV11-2,CASSVAGVRQETQYF,TGTGCCAGCAGCGTAGCGGGGGTCCGCCAAGAGACCCAGTACTTC
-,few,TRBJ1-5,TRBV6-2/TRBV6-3,CASSYSRVGDPNQPQHF,TGTGCCAGCAGTTACTCGAGGGTGGGCGACCCCAATCAGCCCCAGCATTTT
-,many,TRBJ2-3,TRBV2,CASSVQANTDTQYF,TGTGCCAGCAGTGTGCAAGCGAACACAGATACGCAGTATTTT
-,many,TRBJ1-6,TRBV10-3,CAISEELGRGSPLHF,TGTGCCATCAGTGAGGAGCTAGGTCGTGGTTCACCCCTCCACTTT
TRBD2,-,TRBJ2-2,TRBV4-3,CASSQEGGFGTGELFF,TGCGCCAGCAGCCAAGAGGGGGGGTTTGGGACCGGGGAGCTGTTTTTT
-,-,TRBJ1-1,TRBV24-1,CATSGGHKDTEAFF,TGTGCCACCAGTGGAGGACATAAGGACACTGAAGCTTTCTTT
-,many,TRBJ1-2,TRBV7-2,CASSFWANYGYTF,TGTGCCAGCAGCTTCTGGGCCAACTATGGCTACACCTTC
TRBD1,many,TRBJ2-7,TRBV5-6,CASSSLGPDSGQGYYEQYF,TGTGCCAGCAGCTCACTTGGTCCTGACTCGGGACAGGGGTACTACGAGCAGTACTTC
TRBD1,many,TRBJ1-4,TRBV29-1,CSVKTGLREKLFF,TGCAGCGTAAAGACAGGGTTGAGGGAAAAACTGTTTTTT
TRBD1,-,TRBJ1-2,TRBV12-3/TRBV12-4,CANSPRQGEGYGYTF,TGTGCCAACAGCCCGAGACAGGGAGAAGGCTATGGCTACACCTTC
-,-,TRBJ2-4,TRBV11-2,CASSLNLRALVKNIQYF,TGTGCCAGCAGCTTAAACCTCCGGGCTCTAGTCAAAAACATTCAGTACTTC
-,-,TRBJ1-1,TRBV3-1,CASSQGGRSEAFF,TGTGCCAGCAGCCAAGGGGGGCGATCTGAAGCTTTCTTT
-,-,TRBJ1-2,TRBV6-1,CASIGRTNYGYTF,TGTGCCAGCATAGGGAGAACTAACTATGGCTACACCTTC
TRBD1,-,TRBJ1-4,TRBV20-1,CSARGQGVEKLFF,TGCAGTGCTAGGGGGCAGGGGGTTGAAAAACTGTTTTTT
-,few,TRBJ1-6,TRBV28,CASSLSTGYSYNSPLHF,TGTGCCAGCAGTTTGTCGACAGGTTACTCCTATAATTCACCCCTCCACTTT
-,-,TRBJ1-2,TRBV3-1,CASSLRQTLYGYTF,TGTGCCAGCAGCCTTCGGCAGACCCTCTATGGCTACACCTTC
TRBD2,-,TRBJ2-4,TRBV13,CASSLGMSGGMDKQYF,TGTGCCAGCAGCTTAGGAATGAGCGGGGGAATGGACAAGCAGTACTTC
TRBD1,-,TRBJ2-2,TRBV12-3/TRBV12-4,CASRYRGIGDTGELFF,TGTGCCAGCAGATACAGGGGGATCGGGGACACCGGGGAGCTGTTTTTT
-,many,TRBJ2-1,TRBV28,CASKSGAHEQFF,TGTGCCAGCAAATCAGGGGCGCATGAGCAGTTCTTC
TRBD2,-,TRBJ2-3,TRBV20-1,CSARDPTSGSPDTQYF,TGCAGTGCTAGAGATCCGACTAGCGGGAGCCCAGATACGCAGTATTTT
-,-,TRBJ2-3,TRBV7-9,CASSYVRGGGDTQYF,TGTGCCAGCAGCTATGTGAGGGGGGGCGGAGATACGCAGTATTTT
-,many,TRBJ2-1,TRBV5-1,CASSYSGSSSYNEQFF,TGCGCCAGCAGCTATAGCGGCTCGAGCTCCTACAATGAGCAGTTCTTC
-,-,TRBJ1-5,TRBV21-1,CASSKDRGNNQPQHF,TGTGCCAGCAGCAAAGATCGCGGGAACAATCAGCCCCAGCATTTT
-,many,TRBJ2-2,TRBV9,CASSVGQPPGELFF,TGTGCCAGCAGCGTAGGACAACCCCCCGGGGAGCTGTTTTTT
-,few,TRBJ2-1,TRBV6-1,CASSERVGREQFF,TGTGCCAGCAGTGAACGCGTAGGGCGTGAGCAGTTCTTC
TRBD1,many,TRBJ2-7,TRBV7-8,CASTSWGQGAYEQYF,TGTGCCAGCACCTCTTGGGGACAGGGAGCCTACGAGCAGTACTTC
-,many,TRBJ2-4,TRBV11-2,CASSSGRTGRIQYF,TGTGCCAGCAGTTCTGGACGAACCGGTCGGATTCAGTACTTC
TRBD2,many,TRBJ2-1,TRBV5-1,CASSLGAGGNEQFF,TGCGCCAGCAGCTTGGGAGCGGGGGGCAATGAGCAGTTCTTC
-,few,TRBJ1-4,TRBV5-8,CASSYPLLATNEKLFF,TGTGCCAGCAGCTATCCGCTACTTGCAACTAATGAAAAACTGTTTTTT
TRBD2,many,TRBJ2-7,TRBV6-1,CASYGGSPYEQYF,TGTGCCAGTTACGGGGGGTCCCCCTACGAGCAGTACTTC
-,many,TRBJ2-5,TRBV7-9,CASSLGGASQETQYF,TGTGCCAGCAGCTTAGGGGGCGCGTCCCAGGAGACCCAGTACTTC
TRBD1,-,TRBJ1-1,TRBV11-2,CVSSLGTGGTEAFF,TGTGTCAGCAGCTTGGGGACAGGGGGTACTGAAGCTTTCTTT
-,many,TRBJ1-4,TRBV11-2,CASSLDRQGQLFF,TGTGCCAGCAGCTTAGATCGGCAGGGCCAACTGTTTTTT
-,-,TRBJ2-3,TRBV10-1,CASSESGGPPDTQYF,TGCGCCAGCAGTGAGTCTGGGGGCCCGCCAGATACGCAGTATTTT
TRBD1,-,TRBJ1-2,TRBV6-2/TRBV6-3,CASSYGTGASYTF,TGTGCCAGCAGTTACGGGACAGGGGCGAGCTACACCTTC
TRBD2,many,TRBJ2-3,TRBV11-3,CASSLVAGGADTQYF,TGTGCCAGCAGCTTAGTAGCGGGGGGCGCAGATACGCAGTATTTT
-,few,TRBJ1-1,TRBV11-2,CASSPGRGARWGTEAFF,TGTGCCAGCAGCCCGGGACGGGGGGCGAGATGGGGCACTGAAGCTTTCTTT
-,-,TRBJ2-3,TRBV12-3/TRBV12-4,CASSSPISMERADVQYF,TGTGCCAGCAGCAGCCCAATCAGTATGGAGAGAGCAGATGTGCAGTATTTT
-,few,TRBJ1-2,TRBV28,CASGINYGYTF,TGTGCCAGCGGGATTAACTATGGCTACACCTTC
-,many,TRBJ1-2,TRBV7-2,CASSPVGGTYGYTF,TGTGCCAGCAGCCCAGTTGGGGGGACCTATGGCTACACCTTC
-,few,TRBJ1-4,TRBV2,CASRVWTAAEEKLFF,TGTGCCAGCAGGGTTTGGACAGCCGCGGAGGAAAAACTGTTTTTT
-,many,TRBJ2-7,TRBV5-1,CASSTSPGGSYEQYF,TGCGCCAGCAGCACCTCGCCTGGGGGGAGCTACGAGCAGTACTTC
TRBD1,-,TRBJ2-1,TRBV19,CASSRNSRGHEQFF,TGTGCCAGTAGTCGTAACTCCAGGGGGCATGAGCAGTTCTTC
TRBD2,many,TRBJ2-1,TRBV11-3,CASSLRGQRGGNEQFF,TGTGCCAGCAGCTTACGTGGCCAGCGGGGGGGTAATGAGCAGTTCTTC
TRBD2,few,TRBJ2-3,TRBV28,CASRSGGASNTQYF,TGTGCCAGCAGGAGCGGGGGCGCCAGCAATACGCAGTATTTT
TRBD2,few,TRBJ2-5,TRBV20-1,CSARRSGGLETQYF,TGCAGTGCTAGAAGGTCGGGGGGGCTGGAGACCCAGTACTTC
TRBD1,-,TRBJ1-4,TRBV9,CASSVRQGTNEKLFF,TGTGCCAGCAGCGTTCGACAGGGAACTAATGAAAAACTGTTTTTT
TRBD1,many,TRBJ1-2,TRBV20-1,CRATPGTGANYGYTF,TGCAGAGCAACCCCGGGGACAGGAGCAAACTATGGCTACACCTTC
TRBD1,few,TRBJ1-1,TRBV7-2,CASSPRQGSTEAFF,TGTGCCAGCAGCCCCCGACAGGGGAGCACTGAAGCTTTCTTT
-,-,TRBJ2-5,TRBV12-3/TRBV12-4,CASSFSGTATQYF,TGTGCCAGCAGTTTTTCGGGGACGGCGACCCAGTACTTC
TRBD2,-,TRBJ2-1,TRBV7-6,CASSSPRSGGRNEQFF,TGTGCCAGCAGCTCCCCCCGGAGCGGGGGGAGGAATGAGCAGTTCTTC
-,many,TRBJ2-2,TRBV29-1,CSVTGALNTGELFF,TGCAGCGTTACGGGGGCCCTGAACACCGGGGAGCTGTTTTTT